This T cell receptor beta chain comes out of a study of blood T cell repertoires in COVID-19 (dated by TCRdb to between 2020 and 2021). With regard to the full study: Samples from collaborators originated in the United States, Italy and Spain and spanned both the acute and convalescent phases of COVID-19. The material from the prospective study consisted of cDNA or gDNA derived from T cells, B-cell-depleted T cells, or PBMCs. The dataset comprised deeply sampled blood TCRbeta repertoires from subjects exposed to, actively infected with, or recovered from COVID-19. The repertoires were released in a freely available public database meant as a resource for research on the immune response to SARS-CoV-2. The samples were drawn from the first 160 participants of the ongoing ImmuneRACE study and from over 950 subjects provided by 6 global collaborators. The sample metadata nearly always contained a de-identified subject ID, COVID-19 status, age in years and sex. Where available, HLA class I and class II types were taken from metadata supplied by the sample provider and were not determined by assay-based typing.

TCRbeta CDR3 regions were amplified from genomic DNA by means of the immunoSEQ Assay, a bias-controlled multiplex PCR. Turning to the authors' computational methods: The number of nucleated cells in each sample was estimated from the amplification of reference gene primers within the assay. To quantify the absolute abundance of each unique TCRbeta CDR3 rearrangement, sequence reads were collapsed and filtered. For each sample, productive Simpson clonality was calculated as the square root of Simpson's diversity index across productive rearrangements. TCRdb limited this immuneACCESS table to in-frame rearrangements with V and J called. A share of clones is missing; checked studies link under half to unresolved V genes, and the rest is unexplained. The V and J calls and clone size are taken from that table; D and trimming were inferred from the DNA. This sample comprises about 350,000 clones, roughly 90% of them detected only once. Just under 4% of the sample rests with the top ten.

With respect to this clone: The specificity of this receptor is unknown. Qualities for individual bases were not recorded, and no much larger clone is one base off.

One collaborating source in Seattle enrolled patients during active infection and followed them longitudinally through the course of disease. Each collaborating institution followed its own protocols to collect whole blood in K2EDTA tubes. For TCRbeta analysis, collaborator samples were shipped as frozen whole blood, as isolated PBMCs, or as DNA extracted from either sample type. Broader findings and caveats from the paper: How much clinical and demographic metadata was included differed by source and by participant, and the metadata was provided uncurated.

Sequenced material: peripheral blood. This receptor was obtained from a woman aged 55-69 years with COVID-19, enrolled during active disease.

The DNA sequence is as follows: TGTGCCAGCAGGATTGCTCAGGGGCATGCGTACGAGCAGTACTTC. This encodes CASRIAQGHAYEQYF. The chain is assembled from TRBV28 and TRBJ2-7, with TRBD1 as a weak D call on 6 bases. Looking up the germline V gene yields CDR1 MDHEN and CDR2 SYDVKM. Measured from the cysteine to the phenylalanine, the CDR3 is 15 residues long. The CDR3 DNA has 45 bases and is translated from base 1. Deletion took 6 bases off V and 4 bases off J, with a span of 19 bases between the germline ends.